This T cell receptor (beta chain) appears in the sequencing data of a study of T cell repertoires in cytomegalovirus infection. This clonotype was detected many times. V lost 2 bases, J lost 2 bases, and 6 bases lay in between. Germline V lookup: CDR1 SGHVS, CDR2 FQNEAQ. The CDR3 length is 13 residues. TCRdb re-derived calls from the reads in MiXCR, one entry per CDR3 protein. The profile shows under 95,000 distinct CDR3 sequences, more than 3% of them singletons. This sequence was found in a human donor in good health (CMV status not recorded). Some clones in this sample may be carry-over from other donors' samples. The sequenced material came from PBMCs. The chain has TRBV7-8 and TRBJ1-2; D is unclear. The CDR3 region has the DNA TGTGCCAGCAGCTTACCCCTAAACTATGGCTACACCTTC. Protein product: CASSLPLNYGYTF.